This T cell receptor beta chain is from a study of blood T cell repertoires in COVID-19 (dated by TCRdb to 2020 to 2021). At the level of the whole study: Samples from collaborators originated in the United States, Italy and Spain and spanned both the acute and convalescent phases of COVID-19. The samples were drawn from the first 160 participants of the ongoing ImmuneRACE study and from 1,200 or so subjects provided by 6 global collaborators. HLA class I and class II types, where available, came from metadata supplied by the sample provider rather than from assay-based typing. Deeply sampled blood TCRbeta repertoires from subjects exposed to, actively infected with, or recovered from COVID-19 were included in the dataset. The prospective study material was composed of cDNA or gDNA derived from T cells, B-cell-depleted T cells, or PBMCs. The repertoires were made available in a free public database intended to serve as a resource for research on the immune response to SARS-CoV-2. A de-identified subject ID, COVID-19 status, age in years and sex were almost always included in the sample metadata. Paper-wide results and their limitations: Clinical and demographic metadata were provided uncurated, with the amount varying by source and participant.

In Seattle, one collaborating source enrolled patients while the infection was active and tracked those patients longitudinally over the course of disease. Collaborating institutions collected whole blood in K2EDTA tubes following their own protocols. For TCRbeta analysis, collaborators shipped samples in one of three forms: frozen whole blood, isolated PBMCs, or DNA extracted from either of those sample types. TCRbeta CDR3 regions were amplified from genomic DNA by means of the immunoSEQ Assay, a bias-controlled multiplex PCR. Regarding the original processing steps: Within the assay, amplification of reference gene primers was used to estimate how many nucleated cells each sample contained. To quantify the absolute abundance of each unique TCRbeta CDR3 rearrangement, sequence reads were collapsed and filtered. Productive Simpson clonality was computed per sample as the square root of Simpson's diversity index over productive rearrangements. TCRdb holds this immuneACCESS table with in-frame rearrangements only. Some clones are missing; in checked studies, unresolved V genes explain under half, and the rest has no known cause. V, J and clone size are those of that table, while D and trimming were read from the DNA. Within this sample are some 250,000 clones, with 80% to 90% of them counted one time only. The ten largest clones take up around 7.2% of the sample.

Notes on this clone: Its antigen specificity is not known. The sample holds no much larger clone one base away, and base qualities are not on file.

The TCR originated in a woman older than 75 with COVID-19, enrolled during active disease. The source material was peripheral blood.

The CDR3 has the sequence CASSLRGSDTEAFF. The DNA sequence follows: TGTGCCAGCAGTCTTCGGGGGAGTGACACTGAAGCTTTCTTT. This chain is built from TRBV6-5 and TRBJ1-1; TRBD1 is perhaps the D gene, given 5 matching bases. The cysteine opens and the phenylalanine closes a CDR3 of 14 amino acids. The only DNA kept is the CDR3, 42 bases in frame from the first base. CDR1 and CDR2 are drawn from the germline V gene: MNHEY, SVGAGI. V is pared back by 5 bases and J by 3 bases, with 13 bases lying between the germline termini.